This TCR beta chain appears in the sequencing data of a study of cytomegalovirus exposure and HLA in healthy donors. Generated by immunoSEQ multiplex PCR, the TCRdb table keeps only in-frame clones and is missing some. The table has around 140,000 clones, 85% to 90% seen once; the top ten hold approximately 10%. Trimming removed 4 bases at V and 5 bases at J, with 15 bases between. Germline CDR1 is SGDLS and CDR2 is YYNGEE. The CDR3 is 14 amino acids. Sequenced: PBMCs. V usage is TRBV9 and J usage is TRBJ2-5; a weak D match, TRBD1 (5 bases). This TCR derives from a man in his late teens or twenties in good health and CMV-seropositive. This CDR3 is CASSIRGRQETQYF. The CDR3 coding sequence is TGTGCCAGCAGCATTAGGGGCAGGCAGGAGACCCAGTACTTC.